This TCR beta chain derives from a study of beta chain features in type 1 diabetes. About this clone: The antigen is unknown.

Findings and limits, study-wide: Whatever favoring of shorter templates PCR might show would apply equally to patients and controls.

The CDR3 runs to 16 residues. V lost 0 bases, J lost 2 bases, and 4 bases stayed unmatched. The germline gives CDR1 SGHTA, CDR2 FQGTGA. The authors took one heparinised blood draw, averaging roughly 100 mL, from each donor. The investigators reverse transcribed all of the isolated RNA, so they sequenced expressed TCRB transcripts. Generated by immunoSEQ multiplex PCR, the TCRdb table keeps only in-frame clones and is missing some. The sample has about 360,000 clones; around 12% are singletons. This chain connects TRBV7-3 to TRBJ2-3, with 8 bases that match TRBD1. The clonotype was recovered from a man younger than 30 in good health. The material sequenced was naive CD4+ T cells from blood. CDR3: CASSLTGTGFTDTQYF. CDR3 bases: TGTGCCAGCAGCTTAACCGGGACAGGCTTCACAGATACGCAGTATTTT.